Following are 27 T cell receptor beta chains from one sample sequenced in a study of T-cell memory formation after mild COVID-19. TCRdb reprocessed the 5' RACE reads with MiXCR, giving one entry per CDR3 protein. The repertoire consists of under 600,000 distinct CDR3 sequences, with 20% to 25% occurring once and the leading ten covering around 8.4%. Sequenced sample: PBMCs or a T cell subset sorted from them (not recorded which). Receptors were obtained from an adult woman who had mild COVID-19 (a few samples of this study predate the infection). Cell type and time point are not known.

The gene calls are TRBV6-6 and TRBJ1-2; D ambiguous. Trimming took 7 bases from V and 7 from J, leaving 16 bases between them. The CDR3 is made up of 13 amino acids. From germline, CDR1 is MNHNY and CDR2 SVGAGI (reference sequence). CDR3 amino acids: CASNLRASGGYTF. In nucleotides, the CDR3 is TGTGCCAGCAACCTCCGGGCGTCGGGTGGCTACACCTTC.

This clonotype was found a few times. The V and J genes are TRBV4-3 and TRBJ2-7; TRBD2 matches 7 bases. The CDR3 runs 14 residues. Losses at the gene ends were 4 bases for V and 2 bases for J; bases not matched to a gene: 5. The germline gives CDR1 LGHNA, CDR2 YSLEER. This chain's CDR3 is CASSPEAGPYEQYF. DNA of the CDR3: TGCGCCAGCAGCCCCGAAGCGGGGCCCTACGAGCAGTACTTC.

The genes are TRBV5-1 and TRBJ2-5, with 8 bases matching TRBD1. V was clipped by 4 bases and J by 2 bases; unmatched bases: 7. Looked up from germline, CDR1 is SGHRS and CDR2 is YFSETQ. CDR3 length: 15 residues. DNA for the CDR3: TGCGCCAGCAGCACCGGGACAGGAATACAAGAGACCCAGTACTTC. Translating it yields CASSTGTGIQETQYF.

The rearrangement uses TRBV7-8 and TRBJ2-4; tentatively, D is TRBD1 (5 bases). The V end was cut by 0 bases, the J end by 7 bases, with 10 bases between. Germline V gene lookup returns CDR1 SGHVS and CDR2 FQNEAQ. The CDR3 length is 14 residues. DNA for the CDR3: TGTGCCAGCAGCTTAGCGGGGCCTTCGAACATTCAGTACTTC. This gives the protein CASSLAGPSNIQYF.

This clonotype was found many times. The chain joins TRBV3-1 to TRBJ1-1; D gene ambiguous. The CDR3 extends over 14 amino acids. The V and J ends lost 3 bases and 1 base respectively, with 9 bases between them. The germline V gene has CDR1 LGHDT and CDR2 YNNKEL (reference sequence). This CDR3 is CASSHRQGNTEAFF. The DNA for the CDR3 is TGTGCCAGCAGCCACAGGCAAGGGAACACTGAAGCTTTCTTT. Based on the CDR3 plus reference TRBV3-1 and TRBJ1-1, the full variable domain is DTAVSQTPKYLVTQMGNDKSIKCEQNLGHDTMYWYKQDSKKFLKIMFSYNNKELIINETVPNRFSPKSPDKAHLNLHINSLELGDSAVYFCASSHRQGNTEAFFGQGTRLTVV.

This clonotype was detected only a few times. The chain links TRBV20-1 to TRBJ2-3; possible D gene TRBD2, 6 bases. V lost 5 bases and J lost 0, with 12 bases in between. This CDR3 spans 14 amino acids. Germline V gives CDR1 DFQATT, CDR2 SNEGSKA (reference sequence). DNA of the CDR3: TGCAGTGCTGAGCGCGGGACTAGCACAGATACGCAGTATTTT. Its translation: CSAERGTSTDTQYF.

The table lists this clonotype with a few counts. The chain joins TRBV12-3 or TRBV12-4 to TRBJ1-6, with D perhaps TRBD1 (6 bases). Trimming left V 3 bases short and J 7 bases short, with 10 bases between. This CDR3 has 14 residues. The CDR3 bases are TGTGCCAGCAGTTTCAACCAGGGGAATTCACCCCTCCACTTT. It encodes CASSFNQGNSPLHF.

This chain joins TRBV29-1 and TRBJ2-1; D remains unclear. The CDR3 length is 13 residues. The V and J ends lost 4 bases and 5 bases respectively, with 12 bases between them. Germline V gives CDR1 SQVTM, CDR2 ANQGSEA. CDR3 in amino acids: CSVAAWEDNEQFF. CDR3 bases: TGCAGCGTTGCCGCGTGGGAAGACAATGAGCAGTTCTTC.

The chain employs TRBV6-4 and TRBJ2-6, with D possibly TRBD2 on 7 matching bases. The germline CDR1 and CDR2 sequences are MRHNA and SNTAGT. V lost 2 bases to trimming and J lost 3 bases, with 11 bases between them. CDR3 length equals 16 residues. The CDR3 sequence: CASSDRGGNGANVLTF. In DNA, the CDR3 is TGTGCCAGCAGTGACAGGGGGGGAAATGGGGCCAACGTCCTGACTTTC.

The chain carries TRBV29-1 and TRBJ1-1; TRBD1 might be the D (5 bases). V gave up 7 bases and J gave up 0 bases, with 12 bases separating them. This CDR3 region has 13 residues. Germline CDR1 and CDR2: SQVTM and ANQGSEA. For the CDR3, the DNA is TGCAGCGCTTCTCTAGGGGTGAACACTGAAGCTTTCTTT. Its translation: CSASLGVNTEAFF.

The J gene is TRBJ2-7, the V gene TRBV18, with D perhaps TRBD1 (5 bases). Between the trimmed V and J ends, which lost 4 bases and 0 bases, there was a span of 7 bases. The CDR3 is 13 amino acids. Germline CDR1 and CDR2: KGHSH and LQKENI. DNA for the CDR3: TGTGCCAGCTCACGGACACCCTCCTACGAGCAGTACTTC. Its protein product is CASSRTPSYEQYF.

The J gene is TRBJ1-1, the V gene TRBV30; D may be TRBD1 (6 bases). The V gene's germline CDR1 is GTSNPN and CDR2 SVGIG (reference sequence). The CDR3 totals 15 residues. Trimming removed 0 bases at V and 4 bases at J, with 15 bases between. The CDR3 protein is CAWSVLRGRRTEAFF. In DNA, the CDR3 is TGTGCCTGGAGTGTACTGCGGGGGCGGCGCACTGAAGCTTTCTTT.

The J gene is TRBJ1-3, the V gene TRBV12-3 or TRBV12-4; TRBD1 might be the D (5 bases). The CDR3 length is 14 residues. V was pared by 7 bases and J by 2 bases, with 12 bases between. CDR3 in DNA: TGTGCCAGCATCCGGGGGGGAGCTGGAAACACCATATATTTT. Protein: CASIRGGAGNTIYF.

This clonotype was seen only a few times. The chain combines TRBV20-1 with TRBJ2-2, with a possible D match to TRBD2 (6 bases). Germline V gene sequence: CDR1 DFQATT, CDR2 SNEGSKA (reference sequence). Trimming took 5 bases from V and 1 from J, leaving 11 bases between them. The CDR3 loop spans 14 amino acids. The DNA of the CDR3 is TGCAGTGCTGTGCGGGGAGGGAACACCGGGGAGCTGTTTTTT. Protein sequence: CSAVRGGNTGELFF.

The rearrangement links TRBV12-3 or TRBV12-4 to TRBJ1-2, with a possible D match to TRBD1 (5 bases). V was trimmed by 2 bases and J by 8 bases, leaving 21 bases between them. The CDR3 is made up of 16 amino acids. CDR3 protein: CASSLNPAGNLGGYTF. The CDR3 nucleotides are TGTGCCAGCAGTTTAAACCCGGCAGGGAACCTCGGCGGCTACACCTTC.

The rearrangement links TRBV6-2 or TRBV6-3 to TRBJ1-1, with 8 bases aligning to TRBD1. The CDR3 is made up of 14 amino acids. CDR1 and CDR2 (germline): MNHEY, SVGEGT. Trimming took 6 bases from V and 4 from J; bases not matched to a gene: 7. CDR3 sequence reads: CASRPDRGSTEAFF. CDR3 nucleotides: TGTGCCAGCAGACCCGACAGGGGATCCACTGAAGCTTTCTTT.

V is TRBV5-1 and J is TRBJ2-2; TRBD1 matches 7 bases. The CDR3 totals 16 residues. Trimming cost V 1 base and J 0 bases; bases outside gene matches: 3. CDR1 and CDR2 (germline): SGHRS, YFSETQ. Here the CDR3 reads CASSLFGTANTGELFF. In DNA, the CDR3 is TGCGCCAGCAGCTTGTTTGGGACAGCGAACACCGGGGAGCTGTTTTTT. Full variable domain (remainder filled in from reference TRBV5-1 and TRBJ2-2): KAGVTQTPRYLIKTRGQQVTLSCSPISGHRSVSWYQQTPGQGLQFLFEYFSETQRNKGNFPGRFSGRQFSNSRSEMNVSTLELGDSALYLCASSLFGTANTGELFFGEGSRLTVL.

V gene TRBV6-2 or TRBV6-3 combines with J gene TRBJ2-3; 8 nucleotides match TRBD2. Germline-derived CDR1 and CDR2 are MNHEY and SVGEGT. CDR3 length equals 14 residues. J gave up 7 bases and V 5 bases, and 8 bases lay outside the gene matches. The CDR3 here is CASSRPSGGNTQYF. As DNA, the CDR3 is TGTGCCAGCAGTCGACCATCGGGAGGGAATACGCAGTATTTT.

This clonotype was picked up a small number of times. The chain couples TRBV7-3 to TRBJ2-6; the match to TRBD2 covers 7 bases. This CDR3 region has 18 residues. Germline V CDR1 and CDR2: SGHTA, FQGTGA. The junction had 9 bases not matched to a gene; V was cut back by 4 bases and J by 0 bases. The CDR3 is CASSSRGDPSSGANVLTF. DNA of the CDR3: TGTGCCAGCAGCTCCCGGGGGGATCCAAGCTCTGGGGCCAACGTCCTGACTTTC.

This clonotype was observed a few times. The chain carries TRBV30 and TRBJ2-4; D may be TRBD1 or TRBD2 (5 bases each). From germline, CDR1 is GTSNPN and CDR2 SVGIG (reference sequence). With 1 base removed from V and 6 bases from J, the gap between germline ends came to 13 bases. This CDR3 has 14 amino acids. The CDR3 DNA follows: TGTGCCTGGAGTGGGGACCCAGGGTCAAACATTCAGTACTTC. Its protein product is CAWSGDPGSNIQYF. Complete variable domain (other parts from reference TRBV30 and TRBJ2-4): SQTIHQWPATLVQPVGSPLSLECTVEGTSNPNLYWYRQAAGRGLQLLFYSVGIGQISSEVPQNLSASRPQDRQFILSSKKLLLSDSGFYLCAWSGDPGSNIQYFGAGTRLSVL.

The chain carries TRBV5-5 and TRBJ1-5; no clear D. Germline V CDR1 and CDR2: SGHKS, YYEKEE (reference sequence). The CDR3 totals 14 residues. The ends were cut back, 0 bases at V and 9 bases at J, with 13 bases in the middle. Written as DNA, the CDR3 is TGTGCCAGCAGCTTGGAGCCAGACGGTAGGCCCCAGCATTTT. Protein product: CASSLEPDGRPQHF. Based on the CDR3 plus reference TRBV5-5 and TRBJ1-5, the full variable domain is DAGVTQSPTHLIKTRGQQVTLRCSPISGHKSVSWYQQVLGQGPQFIFQYYEKEERGRGNFPDRFSARQFPNYSSELNVNALLLGDSALYLCASSLEPDGRPQHFGDGTRLSIL.

This sequence joins TRBV7-9 and TRBJ1-1, with unresolved D. CDR3 length: 19 amino acids. V lost 2 bases to trimming and J lost 0 bases, with 22 bases between them. CDR1 is SEHNR and CDR2 is FQNEAQ in the germline V gene (reference sequence). CDR3 DNA sequence: TGTGCCAGCAGCTTACCTGGGCCCTTCGTGGAGGAAATGAACACTGAAGCTTTCTTT. It translates to CASSLPGPFVEEMNTEAFF.

The gene calls are TRBV6-5 and TRBJ1-3; 10 nucleotides agree with TRBD1. Germline V gives CDR1 MNHEY, CDR2 SVGAGI. V trimming: 6 bases; J trimming: 3 bases; junction bases outside the gene matches: 5. The CDR3 consists of 15 residues. CDR3 nucleotide sequence: TGTGCCAGCAGCGGGGACAGGGGATTTGGAAACACCATATATTTT. It specifies CASSGDRGFGNTIYF.

The table lists this clonotype with a few counts. The chain combines TRBV28 with TRBJ2-5, with D possibly being TRBD1 or TRBD2 (5 bases each). This CDR3 has 13 residues. Germline V gene lookup returns CDR1 MDHEN and CDR2 SYDVKM. V gave up 6 bases and J gave up 5 bases, with 13 bases separating them. This CDR3 reads CASSRGDRETQYF. Written as DNA, the CDR3 is TGTGCCAGCAGCAGAGGGGACCGGGAGACCCAGTACTTC.

The CDR3 spells CASSSFGGANTEAFF. The CDR3 coding sequence is TGTGCCAGCAGTTCTTTCGGGGGCGCGAACACTGAAGCTTTCTTT. The chain joins TRBV6-2 or TRBV6-3 to TRBJ1-1; D may be TRBD1 (6 bases). CDR1 is MNHEY, CDR2 SVGEGT, per germline. The CDR3 consists of 15 residues. Trimming cost V 4 bases and J 1 base, with 13 bases left between them.

There are a few counts of this clonotype. The chain is built from TRBV5-1 and TRBJ2-3; TRBD2 agrees at 9 bases. This CDR3 spans 16 amino acids. Trimming took 0 bases from V and 2 from J; bases not matched to a gene: 4. CDR1 is SGHRS and CDR2 is YFSETQ in the germline V gene. The CDR3: CASSLDQRGATDTQYF. DNA for the CDR3: TGCGCCAGCAGCTTGGATCAGCGGGGGGCCACAGATACGCAGTATTTT.

The CDR3 DNA sequence: TGCGCCAGCAGCTTGGCGGTACCGAACACTGAAGCTTTCTTT. Translation gives CASSLAVPNTEAFF. V and J are TRBV5-1 and TRBJ1-1; the D is unclear. The ends were cut back, 0 bases at V and 1 base at J, with 7 bases in the middle. The germline V gene has CDR1 SGHRS and CDR2 YFSETQ. This CDR3 contains 14 residues. Drawing the rest from reference TRBV5-1 and TRBJ1-1, the complete variable domain is KAGVTQTPRYLIKTRGQQVTLSCSPISGHRSVSWYQQTPGQGLQFLFEYFSETQRNKGNFPGRFSGRQFSNSRSEMNVSTLELGDSALYLCASSLAVPNTEAFFGQGTRLTVV.